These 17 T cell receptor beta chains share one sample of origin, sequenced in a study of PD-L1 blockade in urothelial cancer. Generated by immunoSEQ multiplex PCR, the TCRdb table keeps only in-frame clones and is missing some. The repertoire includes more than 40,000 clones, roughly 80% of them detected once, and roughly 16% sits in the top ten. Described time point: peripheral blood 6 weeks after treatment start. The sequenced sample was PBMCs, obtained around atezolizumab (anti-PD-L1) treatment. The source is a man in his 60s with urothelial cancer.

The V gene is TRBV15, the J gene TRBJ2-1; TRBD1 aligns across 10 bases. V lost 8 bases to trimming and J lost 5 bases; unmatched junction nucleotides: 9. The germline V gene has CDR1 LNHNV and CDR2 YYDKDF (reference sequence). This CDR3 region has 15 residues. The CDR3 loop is CATERQGATHNEQFF. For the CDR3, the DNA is TGTGCCACCGAGAGACAGGGGGCGACTCACAATGAGCAGTTCTTC.

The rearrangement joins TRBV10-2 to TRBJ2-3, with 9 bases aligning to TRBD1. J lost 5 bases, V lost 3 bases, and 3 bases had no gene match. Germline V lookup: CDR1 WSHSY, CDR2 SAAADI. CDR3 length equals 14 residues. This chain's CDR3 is CASSEQGAGDTQYF. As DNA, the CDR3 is TGCGCCAGCAGTGAACAGGGGGCCGGAGATACGCAGTATTTT.

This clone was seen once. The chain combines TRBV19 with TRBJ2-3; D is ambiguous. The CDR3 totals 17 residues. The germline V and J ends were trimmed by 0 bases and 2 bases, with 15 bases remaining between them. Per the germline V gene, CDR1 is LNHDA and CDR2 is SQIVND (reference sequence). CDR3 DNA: TGTGCCAGTAGTATAGATTCGGGTATTAGCCTCACAGATACGCAGTATTTT. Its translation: CASSIDSGISLTDTQYF.

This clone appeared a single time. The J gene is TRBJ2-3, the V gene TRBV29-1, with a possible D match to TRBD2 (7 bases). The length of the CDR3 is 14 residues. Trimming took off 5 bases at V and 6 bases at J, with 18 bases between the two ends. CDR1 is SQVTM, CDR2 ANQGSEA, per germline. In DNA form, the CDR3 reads TGCAGCGTTTACGGGGAGGGGGGTGCTGATACGCAGTATTTT. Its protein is CSVYGEGGADTQYF.

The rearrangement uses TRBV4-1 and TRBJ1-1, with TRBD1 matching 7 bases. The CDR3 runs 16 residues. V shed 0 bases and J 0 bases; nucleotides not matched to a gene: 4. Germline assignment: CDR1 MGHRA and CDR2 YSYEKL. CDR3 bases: TGCGCCAGCAGCCAAGATGGAGGGGGCTTGAACACTGAAGCTTTCTTT. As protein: CASSQDGGGLNTEAFF.

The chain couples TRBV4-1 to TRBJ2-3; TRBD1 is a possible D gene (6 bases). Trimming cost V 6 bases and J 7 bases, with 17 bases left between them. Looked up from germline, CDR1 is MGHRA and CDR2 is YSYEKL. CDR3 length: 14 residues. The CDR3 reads CASSKLGAGYTQYF. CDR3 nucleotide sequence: TGCGCCAGCAGTAAACTGGGGGCAGGTTATACGCAGTATTTT.

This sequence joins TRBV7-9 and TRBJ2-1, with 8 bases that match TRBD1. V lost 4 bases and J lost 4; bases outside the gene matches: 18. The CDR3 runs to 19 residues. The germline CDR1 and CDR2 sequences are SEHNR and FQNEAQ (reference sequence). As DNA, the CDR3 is TGTGCCAGCAGCTCTAAGGCCAAGCTCCGGGACAGGCATTACAATGAGCAGTTCTTC. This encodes CASSSKAKLRDRHYNEQFF.

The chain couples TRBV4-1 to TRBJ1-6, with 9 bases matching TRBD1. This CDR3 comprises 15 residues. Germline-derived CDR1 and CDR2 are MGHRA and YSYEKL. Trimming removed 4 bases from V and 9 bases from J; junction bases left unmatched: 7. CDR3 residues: CASSPGQGPGSPLHF. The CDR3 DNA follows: TGCGCCAGCAGCCCTGGACAGGGGCCGGGTTCACCCCTCCACTTT.

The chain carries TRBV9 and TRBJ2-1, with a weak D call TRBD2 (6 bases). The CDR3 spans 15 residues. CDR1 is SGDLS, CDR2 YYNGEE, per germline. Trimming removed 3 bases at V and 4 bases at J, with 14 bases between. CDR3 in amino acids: CASSGGVTLYNEQFF. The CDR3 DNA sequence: TGTGCCAGCAGCGGCGGGGTTACCTTATACAATGAGCAGTTCTTC.

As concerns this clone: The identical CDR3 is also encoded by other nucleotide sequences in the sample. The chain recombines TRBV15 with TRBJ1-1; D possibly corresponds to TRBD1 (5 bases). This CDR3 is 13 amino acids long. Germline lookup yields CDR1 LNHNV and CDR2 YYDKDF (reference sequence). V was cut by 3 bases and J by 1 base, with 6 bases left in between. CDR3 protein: CATSRDKNTEAFF. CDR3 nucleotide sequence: TGTGCCACCAGCAGGGACAAGAACACTGAAGCTTTCTTT. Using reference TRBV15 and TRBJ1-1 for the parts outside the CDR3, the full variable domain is DAMVIQNPRYQVTQFGKPVTLSCSQTLNHNVMYWYQQKSSQAPKLLFHYYDKDFNNEADTPDNFQSRRPNTSFCFLDIRSPGLGDTAMYLCATSRDKNTEAFFGQGTRLTVV.

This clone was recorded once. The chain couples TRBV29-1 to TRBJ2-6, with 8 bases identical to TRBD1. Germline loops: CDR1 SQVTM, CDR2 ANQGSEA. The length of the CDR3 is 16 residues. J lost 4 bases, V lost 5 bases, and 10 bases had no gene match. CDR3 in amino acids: CSVIPGQGSGANVLTF. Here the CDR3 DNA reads TGCAGCGTTATACCAGGACAGGGATCCGGGGCCAACGTCCTGACTTTC.

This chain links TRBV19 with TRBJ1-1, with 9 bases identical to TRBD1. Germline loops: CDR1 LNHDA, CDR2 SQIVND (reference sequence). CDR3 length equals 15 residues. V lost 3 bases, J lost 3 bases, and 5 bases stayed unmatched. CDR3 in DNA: TGTGCCAGTAGTATCCGCTGGACAGGGGACACTGAAGCTTTCTTT. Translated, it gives CASSIRWTGDTEAFF.

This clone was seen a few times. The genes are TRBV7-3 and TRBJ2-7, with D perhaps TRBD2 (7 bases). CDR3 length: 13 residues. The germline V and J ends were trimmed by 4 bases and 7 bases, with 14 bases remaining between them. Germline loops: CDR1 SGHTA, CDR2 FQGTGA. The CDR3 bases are TGTGCCAGCAGCTCACAGGGAGGGGAGGAGCAGTACTTC. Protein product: CASSSQGGEEQYF.

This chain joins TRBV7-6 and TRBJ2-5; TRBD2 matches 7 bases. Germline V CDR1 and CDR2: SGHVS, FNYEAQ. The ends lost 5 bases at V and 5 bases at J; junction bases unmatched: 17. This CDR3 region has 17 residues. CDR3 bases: TGTGCCAGCAGCCGCCGATCTGGGACTATGGGGGGGGAGACCCAGTACTTC. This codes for CASSRRSGTMGGETQYF.

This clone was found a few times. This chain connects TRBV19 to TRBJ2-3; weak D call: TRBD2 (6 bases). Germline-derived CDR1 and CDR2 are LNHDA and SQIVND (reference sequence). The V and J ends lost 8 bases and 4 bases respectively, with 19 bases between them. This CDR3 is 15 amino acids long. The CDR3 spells CASGRGASFADTQYF. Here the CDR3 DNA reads TGTGCCAGTGGGCGGGGAGCTAGCTTTGCAGATACGCAGTATTTT.

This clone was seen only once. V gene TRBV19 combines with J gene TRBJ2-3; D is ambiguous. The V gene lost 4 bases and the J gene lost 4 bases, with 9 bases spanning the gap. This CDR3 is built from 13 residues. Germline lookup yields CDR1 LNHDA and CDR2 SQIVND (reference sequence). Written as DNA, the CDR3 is TGTGCCAGTAGTAAAGAAACGGCAGATACGCAGTATTTT. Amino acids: CASSKETADTQYF.

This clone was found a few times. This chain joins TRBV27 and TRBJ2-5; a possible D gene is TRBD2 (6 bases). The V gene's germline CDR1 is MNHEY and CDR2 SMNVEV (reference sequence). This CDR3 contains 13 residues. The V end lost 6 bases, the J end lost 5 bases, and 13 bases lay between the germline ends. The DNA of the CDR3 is TGTGCCAGCAGCCCCGGGGGTGGGGAGACCCAGTACTTC. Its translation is CASSPGGGETQYF.